A single sample gave rise to the 24 T cell receptor beta chains below, sequenced in a study of identical twins. TCRdb called the 5' RACE reads again in MiXCR, with one record for every CDR3 protein. The repertoire includes more than 250,000 distinct CDR3 sequences, about 8.3% of them detected once, and more than 2% sits in the top ten. These data were likewise used in another study, on yellow fever vaccine responses in identical twins.

The sample consisted of memory (CD45RO+) T cells sorted from blood. These receptors were collected from a woman between 18 and 30 years old in good health.

This clonotype was seen a few times. The chain couples TRBV12-3 or TRBV12-4 to TRBJ1-5; D is undetermined. This CDR3 spans 15 amino acids. V gave up 1 base and J gave up 0 bases, with 7 bases separating them. CDR3 amino acids: CASSLGGNSNQPQHF. CDR3 nucleotide sequence: TGTGCCAGCAGTTTAGGGGGAAATAGCAATCAGCCCCAGCATTTT.

This clonotype occurred a few times. The gene calls are TRBV7-8 and TRBJ1-2; D may be TRBD1 (6 bases). The V end lost 0 bases, the J end lost 3 bases, and 20 bases lay between the germline ends. This CDR3 comprises 18 residues. Germline V CDR1 and CDR2: SGHVS, FQNEAQ. As DNA, the CDR3 is TGTGCCAGCAGCTTAGCGGTGGGGCGCTGGAGACAGGACTATGGCTACACCTTC. Amino acid sequence: CASSLAVGRWRQDYGYTF.

This clonotype was detected many times. V is TRBV11-2 and J is TRBJ1-6, with a possible D match to TRBD1 (5 bases). Germline assignment: CDR1 SGHAT and CDR2 FQNNGV. The CDR3 runs to 15 residues. The V gene lost 4 bases and the J gene lost 8 bases, with 15 bases spanning the gap. The DNA of the CDR3 is TGTGCCAGCAGCTCCATAAGGGACGTTGATTCACCCCTCCACTTT. Translated, it gives CASSSIRDVDSPLHF.

Worth noting for this clonotype: With a much larger clone just one base away, this may be a read error. The chain combines TRBV12-3 or TRBV12-4 with TRBJ2-5, with 8 bases lining up with TRBD1. V was pared by 5 bases and J by 4 bases, with 9 bases of the junction left unmatched. This CDR3 is built from 15 residues. CDR3 amino acids: CASSPPTGVVETQYF. Written as DNA, the CDR3 is TGTGCCAGCAGTCCCCCGACAGGGGTAGTAGAGACCCAGTACTTC.

This clonotype came up a few times. This chain connects TRBV2 to TRBJ2-5, with D perhaps matching TRBD1 (6 bases). Trimming removed 9 bases from V and 0 bases from J, with 11 bases in between. This CDR3 has 13 residues. Germline V gene data show CDR1 as SNHLY and CDR2 as FYNNEI. CDR3 sequence (DNA): TGTGCCAGATCCCGGGACAACCAAGAGACCCAGTACTTC. It translates to CARSRDNQETQYF.

This clonotype was observed at least ten times. The chain links TRBV2 to TRBJ2-2, with a possible D match to TRBD2 (6 bases). The CDR3 covers 15 residues. CDR1 and CDR2 (germline): SNHLY, FYNNEI. The ends were cut back, 3 bases at V and 6 bases at J, with 14 bases in the middle. The CDR3 here is CASSEGEVSPGELFF. The CDR3 bases are TGTGCCAGCAGTGAGGGGGAGGTCTCTCCCGGGGAGCTGTTTTTT.

This rearrangement joins TRBV24-1 to TRBJ2-3, with 8 bases aligning to TRBD1. Germline lookup yields CDR1 KGHDR and CDR2 SFDVKD. The CDR3 covers 16 residues. V was pared by 0 bases and J by 4 bases, with 5 bases of the junction left unmatched. Written as DNA, the CDR3 is TGTGCCACCAGTGATTTGCACACAGGGGGACCAGATACGCAGTATTTT. It translates to CATSDLHTGGPDTQYF.

This clonotype turned up a few times. V usage is TRBV20-1 and J usage is TRBJ1-1; no definite D call. Trimming cost V 0 bases and J 2 bases, with 10 bases left between them. Germline CDR1 DFQATT, CDR2 SNEGSKA (reference sequence). The CDR3 covers 14 residues. The CDR3 nucleotides are TGCAGTGCTAGAGATATCAGAGTAAACACTGAAGCTTTCTTT. This gives the protein CSARDIRVNTEAFF.

This clonotype was seen at least ten times. J is TRBJ2-2 and V is TRBV4-2; 13 bases fit TRBD2. The J segment lost 3 bases and the V segment lost 1 base, leaving 5 bases of the junction unmatched. Germline V lookup: CDR1 LGHNA, CDR2 YNFKEQ. This CDR3 contains 18 residues. CDR3 protein: CASSQGTSGGKYTGELFF. Written as DNA, the CDR3 is TGTGCCAGCAGCCAAGGGACTAGCGGGGGAAAGTACACCGGGGAGCTGTTTTTT.

In this sample, this clonotype turned up many times. The chain couples TRBV5-1 to TRBJ1-6; a possible D gene is TRBD1 (6 bases). The CDR3 runs 13 residues. Germline-derived CDR1 and CDR2 are SGHRS and YFSETQ. The germline V and J ends were trimmed by 4 bases and 7 bases, with 9 bases remaining between them. CDR3 DNA sequence: TGCGCCAGCAGCAACGGACAGAATTCACCCCTCCACTTT. Its translation is CASSNGQNSPLHF.

This clonotype appeared a few times. The chain combines TRBV27 with TRBJ2-7; D may correspond to TRBD1 or TRBD2 (5 bases each). CDR1 is MNHEY, CDR2 SMNVEV, per germline (reference sequence). Trimming pared 2 bases from V and 5 bases from J, leaving 13 bases between. CDR3 size: 14 residues. CDR3 loop: CASSLNGGRNEQYF. CDR3 coding DNA: TGTGCCAGCAGTTTAAATGGGGGAAGAAACGAGCAGTACTTC.

This clonotype was picked up a small number of times. The chain combines TRBV20-1 with TRBJ2-1; perhaps TRBD2 as D (6 bases). This CDR3 contains 14 residues. Germline V lookup: CDR1 DFQATT, CDR2 SNEGSKA (reference sequence). Trimming shortened V by 5 bases and J by 6 bases, and 17 bases separated the two germline ends. CDR3 loop: CSAPPGFGGNEQFF. The CDR3 coding sequence is TGCAGTGCTCCCCCAGGGTTCGGGGGCAATGAGCAGTTCTTC.

In this sample, this clonotype turned up many times. The chain is built from TRBV28 and TRBJ2-3, with D perhaps TRBD2 (7 bases). The CDR3 loop spans 15 amino acids. Trimming removed 6 bases at V and 3 bases at J, with 16 bases between. Germline values: CDR1 MDHEN, CDR2 SYDVKM. CDR3 coding DNA: TGTGCCAGCAGGCTCCGGGGGGCTGGGACAGATACGCAGTATTTT. Translated, it gives CASRLRGAGTDTQYF.

The J gene is TRBJ1-1, the V gene TRBV3-1, with 7 bases matching TRBD1. Germline values: CDR1 LGHDT, CDR2 YNNKEL (reference sequence). CDR3 length equals 17 residues. J lost 0 bases, V lost 4 bases, and 11 bases had no gene match. The CDR3 sequence: CASSRGPSGGMNTEAFF. The CDR3 DNA reads as TGTGCCAGCAGCCGGGGTCCCTCAGGGGGTATGAACACTGAAGCTTTCTTT. The entire variable domain, with the rest obtained from reference TRBV3-1 and TRBJ1-1, is as follows: DTAVSQTPKYLVTQMGNDKSIKCEQNLGHDTMYWYKQDSKKFLKIMFSYNNKELIINETVPNRFSPKSPDKAHLNLHINSLELGDSAVYFCASSRGPSGGMNTEAFFGQGTRLTVV.

Many counts were recorded for this clonotype. The CDR3 protein is CASRGLGYIQYF. CDR3 DNA: TGTGCCAGCCGGGGATTGGGTTACATTCAGTACTTC. The genes are TRBV6-5 and TRBJ2-4; D is perhaps TRBD2 (5 bases). V was pared by 8 bases and J by 8 bases, with 13 bases between. Germline-derived CDR1 and CDR2 are MNHEY and SVGAGI. The length of the CDR3 is 12 residues.

This clonotype was observed a handful of times. The CDR3 sequence is CASSVASGGTTGELFF. The CDR3 coding sequence is TGTGCCAGCAGCGTAGCTAGCGGGGGCACCACCGGGGAGCTGTTTTTT. The V call is TRBV9, the J call TRBJ2-2; 10 nucleotides agree with TRBD2. Trimming cost V 0 bases and J 4 bases; bases outside gene matches: 3. The germline CDR1 and CDR2 sequences are SGDLS and YYNGEE. This CDR3 spans 16 amino acids.

This clonotype was recorded a few times. The chain carries TRBV28 and TRBJ2-7; perhaps TRBD2 as D (5 bases). Germline CDR1 reads MDHEN; CDR2 reads SYDVKM. There are 13 residues in the CDR3. V lost 6 bases and J lost 1, with 10 bases in between. CDR3 nucleotide sequence: TGTGCCAGCAGCCGGGGTGGGTCCTACGAGCAGTACGTC. Its protein product is CASSRGGSYEQYV.

This clonotype was found many times. V and J are TRBV29-1 and TRBJ2-3, with 9 bases that match TRBD2. Germline V lookup: CDR1 SQVTM, CDR2 ANQGSEA. The CDR3 covers 16 residues. After removal of 4 bases from V and 0 bases from J, the junction contained 8 bases not matched to a gene. The CDR3, as DNA: TGCAGCGTTGGACTAGCGGCACTTGCTAGCACAGATACGCAGTATTTT. It specifies CSVGLAALASTDTQYF.

This clonotype occurred a few times. The gene calls are TRBV6-1 and TRBJ2-2, with 7 bases identical to TRBD1. CDR3 size: 15 residues. V lost 5 bases and J lost 0; bases outside the gene matches: 3. CDR1 and CDR2 (germline): MNHNS, SASEGT. The CDR3 DNA reads TGTGCCAGCAGTCCGGGACAGTCGAACACCGGGGAGCTGTTTTTT. Its protein product is CASSPGQSNTGELFF.

This clonotype was detected many times. V usage is TRBV7-8 and J usage is TRBJ2-7, with D possibly matching TRBD1 (7 bases). Trimming removed 5 bases from V and 0 bases from J, with 17 bases in between. Germline loops: CDR1 SGHVS, CDR2 FQNEAQ. The CDR3 contains 16 residues. CDR3 loop: CASSPGGGEFSYEQYF. CDR3 nucleotide sequence: TGTGCCAGCAGCCCCGGAGGGGGCGAGTTCTCCTACGAGCAGTACTTC.

This clonotype occurred many times. The rearrangement uses TRBV5-1 and TRBJ2-3, with D possibly TRBD1 on 6 matching bases. Germline CDR1 and CDR2: SGHRS and YFSETQ. V lost 6 bases and J lost 3, with 20 bases in between. CDR3 size: 16 residues. The CDR3 region has the DNA TGCGCCAGCATCTCCCTACCCGGGACACCAACAGATACGCAGTATTTT. Protein product: CASISLPGTPTDTQYF.

This clonotype has ten or more counts. The gene calls are TRBV7-2 and TRBJ2-1; 14 nucleotides line up with TRBD2. J was trimmed by 9 bases and V by 0 bases; bases with no gene match: 4. CDR1 and CDR2 from the germline V gene are SGHTA and FQGNSA. The CDR3 has 16 residues. This CDR3 is CASSLATSGRASEQFF. In DNA form, the CDR3 reads TGTGCCAGCAGCTTAGCGACTAGCGGGAGGGCGAGTGAGCAGTTCTTC. Full variable domain (rest looked up from reference TRBV7-2 and TRBJ2-1): GAGVSQSPSNKVTEKGKDVELRCDPISGHTALYWYRQSLGQGLEFLIYFQGNSAPDKSGLPSDRFSAERTGGSVSTLTIQRTQQEDSAVYLCASSLATSGRASEQFFGPGTRLTVL.

The table lists this clonotype with many counts. The CDR3 DNA sequence: TGTGCCAGCAAACAACCGACAGGGACGTTACGTAGTGAGCAGTACTTC. Its protein is CASKQPTGTLRSEQYF. The chain joins TRBV28 to TRBJ2-7; 7 bases map to TRBD1. The CDR3 covers 16 residues. The J segment lost 7 bases and the V segment lost 7 bases, leaving 19 bases of the junction unmatched. CDR1 and CDR2 from the germline V gene are MDHEN and SYDVKM.

In this sample, this clonotype turned up a few times. V is TRBV18 and J is TRBJ2-3, with D unclear. The CDR3 has 12 amino acids. Trimming pared 2 bases from V and 6 bases from J, leaving 6 bases between. Per the germline V gene, CDR1 is KGHSH and CDR2 is LQKENI. The CDR3 DNA reads as TGTGCCAGCTCACCAAGGCAGGATACGCAGTATTTT. Protein product: CASSPRQDTQYF.